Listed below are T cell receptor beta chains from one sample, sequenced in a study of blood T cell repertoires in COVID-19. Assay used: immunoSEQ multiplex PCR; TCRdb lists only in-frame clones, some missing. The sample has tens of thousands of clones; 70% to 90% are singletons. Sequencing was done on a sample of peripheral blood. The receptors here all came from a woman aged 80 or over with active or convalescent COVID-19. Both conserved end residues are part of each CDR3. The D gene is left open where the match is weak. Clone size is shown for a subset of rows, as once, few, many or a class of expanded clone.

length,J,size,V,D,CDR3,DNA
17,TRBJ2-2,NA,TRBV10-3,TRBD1,CAISESGTAANTGELFF,TGTGCCATCAGTGAGTCAGGGACAGCAGCGAACACCGGGGAGCTGTTTTTT
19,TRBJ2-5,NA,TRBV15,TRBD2,CATSRGISLDGAGGETQYF,TGTGCCACCAGCAGAGGAATTTCGTTGGACGGGGCGGGGGGAGAGACCCAGTACTTC
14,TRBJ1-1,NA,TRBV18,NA,CASSPLAGDTEAFF,TGTGCCAGCTCACCATTAGCGGGGGACACTGAAGCTTTCTTT
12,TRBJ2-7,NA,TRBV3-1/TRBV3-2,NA,CASSQLSYEQYF,TGTGCCAGCAGCCAACTATCCTACGAGCAGTACTTC
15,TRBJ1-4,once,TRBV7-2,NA,CASRANGVTNEKLFF,TGTGCCAGCAGGGCCAACGGAGTCACTAATGAAAAACTGTTTTTT
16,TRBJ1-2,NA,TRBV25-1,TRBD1,CASSETGTGINYGYTF,TGTGCCAGCAGTGAGACCGGGACAGGTATTAACTATGGCTACACCTTC
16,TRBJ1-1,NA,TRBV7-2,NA,CASSLKWSGTNTEAFF,TGTGCCAGCAGCCTCAAATGGAGTGGGACAAACACTGAAGCTTTCTTT
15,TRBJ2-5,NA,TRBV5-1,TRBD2,CASSLGTSGAETQYF,TGCGCCAGCAGCTTGGGGACTAGCGGGGCAGAGACCCAGTACTTC
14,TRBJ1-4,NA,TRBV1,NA,CTSNPGRFNEKLFF,TGCACCAGCAACCCCGGGAGATTTAATGAAAAACTGTTTTTT
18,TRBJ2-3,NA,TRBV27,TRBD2,CASSSYPRTSGGIGTQYF,TGTGCCAGCAGTTCGTATCCCCGGACTAGCGGGGGTATCGGTACGCAGTATTTT
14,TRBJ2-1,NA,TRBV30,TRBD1,CAWSPGGRYNEQFF,TGTGCCTGGAGCCCAGGGGGACGATACAATGAGCAGTTCTTC
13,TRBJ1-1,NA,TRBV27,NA,CASSRRENTEAFF,TGTGCCAGCAGTCGCCGGGAAAACACTGAAGCTTTCTTT
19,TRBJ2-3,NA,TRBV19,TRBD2,CASTNLRASGGAGTDTQYF,TGTGCCAGTACCAACCTAAGGGCTAGCGGGGGGGCCGGCACAGATACGCAGTATTTT
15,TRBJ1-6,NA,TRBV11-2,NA,CASSLAQVFNSPLHF,TGTGCCAGCAGCTTAGCACAGGTTTTCAATTCACCCCTCCACTTT
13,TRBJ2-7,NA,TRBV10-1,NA,CASSRGPGYEQYF,TGCGCCAGCAGTCGCGGCCCTGGCTACGAGCAGTACTTC
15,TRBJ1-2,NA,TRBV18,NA,CASSPEGGGGYGYTF,TGTGCCAGCTCACCGGAAGGCGGGGGAGGCTATGGCTACACCTTC
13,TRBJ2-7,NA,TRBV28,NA,CASSLRQPYEQYF,TGTGCCAGCAGTTTGAGGCAACCCTACGAGCAGTACTTC
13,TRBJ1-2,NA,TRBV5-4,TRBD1,CASSSDRGYGYTF,TGTGCCAGCAGCTCGGACAGGGGCTATGGCTACACCTTC
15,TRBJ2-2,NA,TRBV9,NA,CASSIRLEEAGELFF,TGTGCCAGCAGCATCCGACTAGAAGAGGCCGGGGAGCTGTTTTTT
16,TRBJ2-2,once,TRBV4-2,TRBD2,CASSSAGTSVTGELFF,TGTGCCAGCAGCTCAGCCGGGACTAGCGTCACCGGGGAGCTGTTTTTT
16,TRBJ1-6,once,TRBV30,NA,CAWRRQAFPSNSPLHF,TGTGCCTGGAGGAGACAGGCCTTCCCCTCTAATTCACCCCTCCACTTT
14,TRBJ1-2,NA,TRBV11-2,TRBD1,CASRPGGGGYGYTF,TGTGCCAGCAGGCCAGGGGGCGGTGGCTATGGCTACACCTTC
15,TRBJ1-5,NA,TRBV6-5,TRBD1,CASRLDRGQNSPQHF,TGTGCCAGCAGGTTAGACAGGGGCCAGAATTCGCCCCAGCATTTT
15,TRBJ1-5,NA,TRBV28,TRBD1,CASTNDREDNQPQHF,TGTGCCAGCACCAATGACAGGGAAGACAATCAGCCCCAGCATTTT
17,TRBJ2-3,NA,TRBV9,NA,CASSVAGGGGITDTQYF,TGTGCCAGCAGCGTGGCTGGGGGCGGGGGTATCACAGATACGCAGTATTTT
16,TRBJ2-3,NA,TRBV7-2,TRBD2,CASSSATGLGSDTQYF,TGTGCCAGCAGCTCCGCGACGGGACTAGGTTCAGATACGCAGTATTTT
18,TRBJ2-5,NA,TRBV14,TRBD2,CASSPRTSGGAFTRTQYF,TGTGCCAGCAGCCCGCGGACTAGCGGGGGGGCCTTTACGCGGACCCAGTACTTC
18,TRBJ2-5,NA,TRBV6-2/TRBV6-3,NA,CASSKPPTRRVPQETQYF,TGTGCCAGCAGTAAGCCCCCGACTAGAAGGGTGCCACAAGAGACCCAGTACTTC
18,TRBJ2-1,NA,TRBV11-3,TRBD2,CASSPRRLAGAGWNEQFF,TGTGCCAGCAGCCCCCGTCGACTAGCGGGGGCTGGTTGGAATGAGCAGTTCTTC
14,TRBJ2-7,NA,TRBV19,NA,CASSMGHREYEQYF,TGTGCCAGTAGTATGGGGCACAGGGAATACGAGCAGTACTTC
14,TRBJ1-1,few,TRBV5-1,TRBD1,CASSKTGGNTEAFF,TGCGCCAGCAGCAAGACAGGGGGTAACACTGAAGCTTTCTTT
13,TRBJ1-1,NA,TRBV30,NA,CAWSEHMNTEAFF,TGTGCCTGGAGTGAACATATGAACACTGAAGCTTTCTTT
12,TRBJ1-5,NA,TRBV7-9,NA,CASSRGNQPQHF,TGTGCCAGCAGCCGGGGCAATCAGCCCCAGCATTTT
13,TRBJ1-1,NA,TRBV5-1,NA,CASSFGTNTEAFF,TGCGCCAGCAGCTTTGGCACGAACACTGAAGCTTTCTTT
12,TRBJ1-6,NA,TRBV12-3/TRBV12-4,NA,CASTDRFSPLHF,TGTGCCAGCACCGACAGGTTTTCACCCCTCCACTTT
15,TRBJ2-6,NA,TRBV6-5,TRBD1,CASSRQGTGANVLTF,TGTGCCAGCAGTAGACAGGGGACAGGGGCCAACGTCCTGACTTTC
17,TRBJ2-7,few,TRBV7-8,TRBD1,CASRKYSSQGAHYEQYF,TGTGCCAGCAGAAAATATTCATCCCAGGGGGCTCACTACGAGCAGTACTTC
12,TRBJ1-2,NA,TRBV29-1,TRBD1,CSVWTGHLGYTF,TGCAGCGTCTGGACAGGGCATTTGGGCTACACCTTC
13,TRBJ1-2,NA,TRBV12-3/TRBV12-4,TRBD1,CASSRDRGPGYTF,TGTGCCAGCAGCCGCGACAGGGGGCCTGGCTACACCTTC
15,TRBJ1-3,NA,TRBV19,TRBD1,CASRRDSYSGNTIYF,TGTGCCAGTAGGCGGGACAGCTACTCTGGAAACACCATATATTTT
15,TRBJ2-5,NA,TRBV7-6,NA,CASSLKVPDQETQYF,TGTGCCAGCAGCTTAAAAGTCCCAGACCAAGAGACCCAGTACTTC
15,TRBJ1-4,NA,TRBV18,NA,CASSPQGQPNEKLFF,TGTGCCAGCTCACCACAGGGGCAGCCTAATGAAAAACTGTTTTTT